Shown below are 8 T cell receptor beta chains from a single sample sequenced in a study of blood T cells in healthy people across ages. The authors ran a second PCR of 7 to 11 cycles using a sample-barcoded 5' primer and a J-beta primer mix. TCRdb called the 5' RACE reads again in MiXCR, with one record for every CDR3 protein. The data contain hundreds of thousands of distinct CDR3 sequences, more than 25% of them singletons. Sequencing used blood. The source of these receptors is a woman of 80 years or more in good health.

This clonotype has just a few counts. The CDR3 region is CASSLFKGLGYGYTF. In DNA form, the CDR3 reads TGTGCCAGCAGTTTATTCAAGGGACTCGGCTATGGCTACACCTTC. The rearrangement links TRBV27 to TRBJ1-2, with D maybe TRBD1 (5 bases). CDR1 and CDR2 (germline): MNHEY, SMNVEV (reference sequence). The length of the CDR3 is 15 residues. Trimming left V 1 base short and J 4 bases short, with 13 bases between.

With regard to this clonotype: One junction end disagrees with the germline gene, perhaps due to a read error. V usage is TRBV12-3 or TRBV12-4 and J usage is TRBJ2-3; tentative D call: TRBD2 (5 bases). The CDR3 is 13 residues long. CDR3 coding DNA: TGTGCCAGCAGTTTAGAGAGGGCCGATATGCAGTATTTT. This gives the protein CASSLERADMQYF.

The sample holds many counts of this clonotype. The V call is TRBV7-2, the J call TRBJ2-3, with D perhaps TRBD1 or TRBD2 (5 bases each). The CDR3 loop spans 13 amino acids. Trimming shortened V by 5 bases and J by 6 bases, and 12 bases separated the two germline ends. Germline-derived CDR1 and CDR2 are SGHTA and FQGNSA. DNA for the CDR3: TGTGCCAGCAGCAAAGGGTGGGGGGATACGCAGTATTTT. It encodes CASSKGWGDTQYF.

This clonotype was detected ten times or more. This chain links TRBV24-1 with TRBJ2-5, with D possibly TRBD1 on 5 matching bases. V was shortened by 8 bases and J by 5 bases, with 14 bases between the two germline ends. CDR1 is KGHDR and CDR2 is SFDVKD in the germline V gene. This CDR3 has 13 residues. As DNA, the CDR3 is TGTGCCACCATGGACAACGCATTGGAGACCCAGTACTTC. The encoded protein is CATMDNALETQYF.

This rearrangement joins TRBV29-1 to TRBJ2-5, with a tentative D call TRBD1 (7 bases). The CDR3 extends over 17 amino acids. V was trimmed by 0 bases and J by 11 bases, leaving 28 bases between them. The germline V gene encodes CDR1 SQVTM and CDR2 ANQGSEA. This chain's CDR3 is CSVEDEEGTEFYNEQYF. The CDR3 DNA is TGCAGCGTTGAAGATGAGGAGGGGACAGAATTCTACAATGAGCAGTACTTC.

This clonotype was counted ten times or more. The chain is built from TRBV4-3 and TRBJ2-1; D gene ambiguous. CDR1 and CDR2 from the germline V gene are LGHNA and YSLEER. The CDR3 totals 13 residues. Trimming stripped 4 bases from V and 7 bases from J, with 11 bases between. CDR3 bases: TGCGCCAGCAGCCTCCTAATGGGGAATGAGCAGTTCTTC. It translates to CASSLLMGNEQFF.

The chain recombines TRBV20-1 with TRBJ1-2; 8 bases map to TRBD1. V lost 6 bases and J lost 0; bases outside the gene matches: 3. Germline CDR1 is DFQATT and CDR2 is SNEGSKA (reference sequence). The CDR3 contains 13 residues. CDR3 sequence reads: CSAGTGANYGYTF. Written as DNA, the CDR3 is TGCAGTGCCGGGACAGGAGCTAACTATGGCTACACCTTC.

The CDR3 nucleotides read TGTGCCGTTCAACTTAGGCAGGGGGCGCGGAATGAGCAGTTCTTC. Residues: CAVQLRQGARNEQFF. This chain connects TRBV11-2 to TRBJ2-1; the match to TRBD1 covers 8 bases. Germline CDR1 and CDR2: SGHAT and FQNNGV. V dropped 11 bases and J dropped 7; count of bases not matched to a gene: 16. CDR3 length equals 15 residues. The full variable domain, its missing parts supplied by reference TRBV11-2 and TRBJ2-1, is EAGVAQSPRYKIIEKRQSVAFWCNPISGHATLYWYQQILGQGPKLLIQFQNNGVVDDSQLPKDRFSAERLKGVDSTLKIQPAKLEDSAVYLCAVQLRQGARNEQFFGPGTRLTVL.